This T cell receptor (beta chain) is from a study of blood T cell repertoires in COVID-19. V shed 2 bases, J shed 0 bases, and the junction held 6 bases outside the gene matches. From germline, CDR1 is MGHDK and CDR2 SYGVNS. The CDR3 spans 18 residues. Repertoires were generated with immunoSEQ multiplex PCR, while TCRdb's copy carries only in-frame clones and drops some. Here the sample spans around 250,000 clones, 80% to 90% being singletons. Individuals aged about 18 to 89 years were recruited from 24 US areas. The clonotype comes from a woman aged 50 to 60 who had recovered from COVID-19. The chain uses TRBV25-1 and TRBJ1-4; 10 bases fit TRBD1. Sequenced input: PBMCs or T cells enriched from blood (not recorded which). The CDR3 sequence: CASSEPRGQGSTNEKLFF. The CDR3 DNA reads TGTGCCAGCAGTGAACCCCGGGGACAGGGGTCAACTAATGAAAAACTGTTTTTT.